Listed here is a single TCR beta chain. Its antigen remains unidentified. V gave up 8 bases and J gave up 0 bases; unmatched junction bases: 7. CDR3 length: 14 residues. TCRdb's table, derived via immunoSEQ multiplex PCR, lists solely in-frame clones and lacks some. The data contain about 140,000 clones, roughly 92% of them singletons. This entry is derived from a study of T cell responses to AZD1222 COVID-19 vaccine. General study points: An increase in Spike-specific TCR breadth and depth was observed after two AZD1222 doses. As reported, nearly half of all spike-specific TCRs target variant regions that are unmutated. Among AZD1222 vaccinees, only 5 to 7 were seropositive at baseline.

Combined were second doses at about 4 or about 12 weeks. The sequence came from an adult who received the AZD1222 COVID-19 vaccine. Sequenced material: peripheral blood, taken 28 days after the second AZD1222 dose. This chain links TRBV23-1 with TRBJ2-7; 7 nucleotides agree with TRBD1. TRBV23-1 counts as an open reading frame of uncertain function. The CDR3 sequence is CASGKDRASYEQYF. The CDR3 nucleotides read TGCGCCAGCGGCAAAGACAGGGCCTCCTACGAGCAGTACTTC.